This paragraph reports one T cell receptor beta chain. The germline V gene encodes CDR1 LGHNT and CDR2 FRNRAP. V lost 5 bases and J lost 6; bases outside the gene matches: 13. CDR3 length: 16 amino acids. Source study methods: Nucleated cell number was recorded as an estimate derived from reference gene primer amplification. Measured with immunoSEQ multiplex PCR; TCRdb has only the in-frame clones, and not every one. The V and J calls and the clone size are those of that table, but D and trimming were determined from the DNA. The table records 75,000 to 90,000 clones, roughly nine tenths of them present only once. This sample was included in a study of blood T cell repertoires in COVID-19. The wider study: COVID-19 samples from acute and convalescent phases originated in the United States, Italy and Spain. The analysed material was cDNA or gDNA that came from T cells, B-cell-depleted T cells, or PBMCs.

The chain combines TRBV12-5 with TRBJ2-1; 7 bases match TRBD1. This receptor was obtained from a woman in her fifties or sixties in a cohort sampled during active COVID-19. Sequencing was carried out using peripheral blood. CDR3 sequence (DNA): TGTGCTAGTGGTCTGACAGGGACCCTCCGTGTCAATGAGCAGTTCTTC. Its translation is CASGLTGTLRVNEQFF.